Reported below is one T cell receptor (beta chain). Its antigen is unidentified. These data are taken from a study of T cell responses to AZD1222 COVID-19 vaccine. TCRdb's copy holds only in-frame clones and misses some; the assay was immunoSEQ multiplex PCR. The sample contains 120,000 or so clones, 90% of which appear only once. Study outcomes and limitations: Close to half of spike-specific TCRs reportedly recognize unmutated variant regions. Mostly white British, mostly female donors; authors suggested clonal diversity may be underestimated.

Unmatched junction bases numbered 21, after V lost 7 bases and J lost 5 bases. CDR1 and CDR2 from the germline V gene are WNHNN and SYGVQD (reference sequence). The CDR3 is made up of 18 amino acids. This sequence joins TRBV10-1 and TRBJ2-7; 9 nucleotides line up with TRBD1. Sample: peripheral blood, taken on day 0 of AZD1222 vaccination. The sequence was obtained from an adult in good health. The CDR3 region has the DNA TGCGCCAGCAACACAGGGGGCATCACTTGGCGGGAGTTCCACGAGCAGTACTTC. It specifies CASNTGGITWREFHEQYF.